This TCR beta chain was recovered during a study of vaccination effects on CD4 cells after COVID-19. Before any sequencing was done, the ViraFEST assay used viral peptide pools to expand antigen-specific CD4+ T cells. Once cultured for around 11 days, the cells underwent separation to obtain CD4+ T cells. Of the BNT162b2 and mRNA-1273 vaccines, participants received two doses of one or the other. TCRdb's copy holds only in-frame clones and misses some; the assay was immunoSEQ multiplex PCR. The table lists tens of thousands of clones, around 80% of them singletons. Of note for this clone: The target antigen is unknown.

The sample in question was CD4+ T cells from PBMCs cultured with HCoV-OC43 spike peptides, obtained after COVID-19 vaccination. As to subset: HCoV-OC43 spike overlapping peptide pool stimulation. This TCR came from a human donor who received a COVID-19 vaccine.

CDR3 region: CASSLSFEAFF. The CDR3 region has the DNA TGTGCCAGCAGTTTGTCGTTTGAAGCTTTCTTT. This sequence joins TRBV28 and TRBJ1-1; the D is unclear. V was trimmed by 3 bases and J by 7 bases, leaving 6 bases between them. CDR3 length: 11 amino acids. Germline values: CDR1 MDHEN, CDR2 SYDVKM.